The 9 T cell receptor beta chains below come from one sample, sequenced in a study of cytomegalovirus exposure and HLA in healthy donors. Primers for the PCR totalled 60 Vbeta and 13 Jbeta. Data came from immunoSEQ multiplex PCR; TCRdb stores just in-frame clones and leaves some out. Of around 150,000 clones listed, around 77% are singletons. Sequencing used PBMCs. The receptors come from a man aged 25-45 years in good health and CMV-seronegative.

This clone was seen only once. CDR3 bases: TGCGCCAGCAGCCCAATGACAGCCATGAACACTGAAGCTTTCTTT. It encodes CASSPMTAMNTEAFF. V usage is TRBV4-1 and J usage is TRBJ1-1; tentatively, D is TRBD1 (5 bases). The V gene lost 4 bases and the J gene lost 0 bases, with 12 bases spanning the gap. Germline CDR1 MGHRA, CDR2 YSYEKL. There are 15 residues in the CDR3.

The CDR3 sequence: CASSYGWALGANVLTF. In DNA form, the CDR3 reads TGTGCCAGCAGTTATGGCTGGGCCCTTGGGGCCAACGTCCTGACTTTC. The chain couples TRBV6-6 to TRBJ2-6; no firm D call. The CDR3 loop spans 16 amino acids. V gave up 3 bases and J gave up 3 bases, with 12 bases separating them. Germline V gene lookup returns CDR1 MNHNY and CDR2 SVGAGI (reference sequence).

V usage is TRBV11-2 and J usage is TRBJ2-7; the match to TRBD1 covers 12 bases. This CDR3 comprises 18 residues. Per germline, CDR1 SGHAT and CDR2 FQNNGV. The V segment lost 2 bases and the J segment 0 bases; nucleotides outside the gene matches: 8. CDR3 loop: CASSLSVGTGGFSYEQYF. The CDR3 DNA reads TGTGCCAGCAGCTTATCGGTCGGGACAGGGGGCTTCTCCTACGAGCAGTACTTC.

This clone was found a few times. The rearrangement joins TRBV5-1 to TRBJ2-5; 10 nucleotides match TRBD1. This CDR3 has 13 residues. Germline V gene sequence: CDR1 SGHRS, CDR2 YFSETQ. The V and J ends lost 4 bases and 5 bases, in that order; junction bases with no gene match: 2. The CDR3 region has the DNA TGCGCCAGCAGCCGACAGGGGGCTGAGACCCAGTACTTC. It is translated as CASSRQGAETQYF.

The chain uses TRBV7-2 and TRBJ2-1; D may be TRBD1 (5 bases). V shed 2 bases and J shed 0 bases, with 11 bases lying between them. The CDR3 sequence is 16 residues long. Germline CDR1 and CDR2: SGHTA and FQGNSA. The CDR3 region is CASSLNRPSSYNEQFF. The CDR3 bases are TGTGCCAGCAGCTTAAACAGGCCCTCCTCCTACAATGAGCAGTTCTTC.

This clone came up a few times. This sequence joins TRBV18 and TRBJ2-7, with a tentative D call TRBD1 (7 bases). The germline gives CDR1 KGHSH, CDR2 LQKENI. V was shortened by 4 bases and J by 5 bases, with 12 bases between the two germline ends. The CDR3 has 13 amino acids. DNA of the CDR3: TGTGCCAGCTCACTCAGGGGGGTCCACGAGCAGTACTTC. It translates to CASSLRGVHEQYF.

The gene calls are TRBV10-1 and TRBJ2-1; TRBD2 aligns across 8 bases. In germline, CDR1 is WNHNN, CDR2 SYGVQD (reference sequence). This CDR3 comprises 14 residues. V lost 3 bases, J lost 7 bases, and 5 bases stayed unmatched. Here the CDR3 reads CASSEQAGVNEQFF. The CDR3 bases are TGCGCCAGCAGTGAACAAGCGGGAGTAAATGAGCAGTTCTTC.

This chain connects TRBV19 to TRBJ1-5, with D hard to call. The CDR3 is 12 residues long. The germline V gene encodes CDR1 LNHDA and CDR2 SQIVND (reference sequence). The CDR3 DNA sequence: TGTGCGGTCGGAGATAGCAATCAGCCCCAGCATTTT. Amino acids: CAVGDSNQPQHF.

The rearrangement joins TRBV10-3 to TRBJ2-5, with TRBD2 matching over 14 bases. The CDR3 sequence is 15 residues long. Germline V gives CDR1 ENHRY, CDR2 SYGVKD. The V and J ends lost 9 bases and 5 bases, in that order; junction bases with no gene match: 8. For the CDR3, the DNA is TGTGCCATAAACAAGGGACTAGCGGGAGTGGAGACCCAGTACTTC. Translation gives CAINKGLAGVETQYF.